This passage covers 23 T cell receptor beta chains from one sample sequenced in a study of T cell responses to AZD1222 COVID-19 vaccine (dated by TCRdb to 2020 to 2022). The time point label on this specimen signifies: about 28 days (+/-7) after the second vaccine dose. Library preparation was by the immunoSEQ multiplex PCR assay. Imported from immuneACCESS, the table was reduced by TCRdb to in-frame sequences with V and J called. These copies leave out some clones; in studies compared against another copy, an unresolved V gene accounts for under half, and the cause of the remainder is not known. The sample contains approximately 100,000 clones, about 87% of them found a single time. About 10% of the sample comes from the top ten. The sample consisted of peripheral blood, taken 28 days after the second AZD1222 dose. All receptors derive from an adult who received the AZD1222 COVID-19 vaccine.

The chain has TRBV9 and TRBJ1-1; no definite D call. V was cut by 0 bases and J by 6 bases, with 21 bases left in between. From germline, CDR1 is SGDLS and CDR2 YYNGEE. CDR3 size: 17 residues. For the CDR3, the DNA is TGTGCCAGCAGCGTAGCTGTGGATCCATTCCTTACCTCTGAAGCTTTCTTT. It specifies CASSVAVDPFLTSEAFF.

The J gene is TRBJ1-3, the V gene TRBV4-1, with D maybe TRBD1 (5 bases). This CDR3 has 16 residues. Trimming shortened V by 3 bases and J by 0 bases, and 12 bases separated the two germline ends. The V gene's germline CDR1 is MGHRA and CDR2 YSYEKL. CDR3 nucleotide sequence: TGCGCCAGCAGCCACGATGGCAGGGACTCTGGAAACACCATATATTTT. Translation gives CASSHDGRDSGNTIYF.

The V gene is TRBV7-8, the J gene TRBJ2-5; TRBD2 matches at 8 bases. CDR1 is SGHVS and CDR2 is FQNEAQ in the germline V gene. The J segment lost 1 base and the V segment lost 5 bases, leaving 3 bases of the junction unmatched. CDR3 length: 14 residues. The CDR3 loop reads CASSPGTSQETQYF. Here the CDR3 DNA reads TGTGCCAGCAGCCCCGGGACTAGCCAAGAGACCCAGTACTTC.

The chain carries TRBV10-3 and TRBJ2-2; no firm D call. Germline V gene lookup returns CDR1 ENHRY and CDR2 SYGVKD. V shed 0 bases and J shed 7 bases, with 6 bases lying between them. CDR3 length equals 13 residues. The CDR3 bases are TGTGCCATCAGTGAGTCAAGAATCGGGGAGCTGTTTTTT. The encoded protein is CAISESRIGELFF.

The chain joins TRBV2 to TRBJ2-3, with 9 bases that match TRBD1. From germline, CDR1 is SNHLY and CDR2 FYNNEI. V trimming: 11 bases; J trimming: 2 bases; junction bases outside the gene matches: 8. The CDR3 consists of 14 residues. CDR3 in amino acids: CARTTGGLTDTQYF. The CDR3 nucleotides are TGTGCCCGAACCACAGGGGGCCTCACAGATACGCAGTATTTT.

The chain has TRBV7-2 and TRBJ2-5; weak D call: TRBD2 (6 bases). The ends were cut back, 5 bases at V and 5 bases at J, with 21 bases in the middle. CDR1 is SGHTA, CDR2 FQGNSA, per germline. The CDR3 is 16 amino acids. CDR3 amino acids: CASSHLFGGGWETQYF. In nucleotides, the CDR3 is TGTGCCAGCAGCCACCTCTTCGGGGGAGGCTGGGAGACCCAGTACTTC.

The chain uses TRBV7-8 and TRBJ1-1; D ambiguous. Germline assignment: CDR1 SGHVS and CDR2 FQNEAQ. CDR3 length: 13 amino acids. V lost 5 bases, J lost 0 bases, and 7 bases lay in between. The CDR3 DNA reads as TGTGCCAGCAGCACCAGGATGAACACTGAAGCTTTCTTT. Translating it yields CASSTRMNTEAFF. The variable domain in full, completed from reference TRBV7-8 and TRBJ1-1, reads GAGVSQSPRYKVAKRGQDVALRCDPISGHVSLFWYQQALGQGPEFLTYFQNEAQLDKSGLPSDRFFAERPEGSVSTLKIQRTQQEDSAVYLCASSTRMNTEAFFGQGTRLTVV.

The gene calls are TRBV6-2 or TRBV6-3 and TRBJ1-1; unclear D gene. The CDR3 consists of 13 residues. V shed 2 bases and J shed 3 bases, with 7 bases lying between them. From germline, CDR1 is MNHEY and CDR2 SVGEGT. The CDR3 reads CASSYHTDTEAFF. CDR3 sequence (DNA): TGTGCCAGCAGTTACCACACGGACACTGAAGCTTTCTTT.

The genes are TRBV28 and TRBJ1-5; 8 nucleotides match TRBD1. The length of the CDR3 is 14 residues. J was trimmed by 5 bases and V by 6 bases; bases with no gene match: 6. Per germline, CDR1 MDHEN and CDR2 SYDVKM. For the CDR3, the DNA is TGTGCCAGCAGCCGTACAGGGGGGTATCAGCCCCAGCATTTT. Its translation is CASSRTGGYQPQHF.

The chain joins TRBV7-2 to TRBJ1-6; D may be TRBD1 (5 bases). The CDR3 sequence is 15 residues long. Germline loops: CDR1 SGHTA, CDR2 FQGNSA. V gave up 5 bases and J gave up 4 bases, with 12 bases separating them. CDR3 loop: CASSKLDSYNSPLHF. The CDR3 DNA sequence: TGTGCCAGCAGCAAGCTCGACAGTTATAATTCACCCCTCCACTTT.

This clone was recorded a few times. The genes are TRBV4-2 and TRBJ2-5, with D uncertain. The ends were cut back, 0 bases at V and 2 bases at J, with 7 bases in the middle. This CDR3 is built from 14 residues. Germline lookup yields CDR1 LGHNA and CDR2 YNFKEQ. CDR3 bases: TGTGCCAGCAGCCAAGACCAGAGGCAAGAGACCCAGTACTTC. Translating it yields CASSQDQRQETQYF.

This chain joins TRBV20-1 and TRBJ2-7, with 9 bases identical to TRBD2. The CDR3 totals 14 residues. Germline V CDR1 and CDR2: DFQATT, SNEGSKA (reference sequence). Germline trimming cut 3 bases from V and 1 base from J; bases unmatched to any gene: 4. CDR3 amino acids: CSASSTSGSYEQYF. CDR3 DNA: TGCAGTGCTAGTTCAACTAGCGGGTCCTACGAGCAGTACTTC.

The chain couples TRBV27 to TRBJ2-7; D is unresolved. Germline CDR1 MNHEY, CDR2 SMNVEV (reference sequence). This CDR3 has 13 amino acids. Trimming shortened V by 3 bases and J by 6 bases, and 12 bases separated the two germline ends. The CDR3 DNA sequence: TGTGCCAGCAGTTTTACTCTCGGATTCGAGCAGTACTTC. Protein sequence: CASSFTLGFEQYF.

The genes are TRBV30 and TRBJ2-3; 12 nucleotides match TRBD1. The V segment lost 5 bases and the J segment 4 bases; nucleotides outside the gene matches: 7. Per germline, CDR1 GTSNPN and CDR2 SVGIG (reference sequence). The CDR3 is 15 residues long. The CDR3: CAWALGQGAPDTQYF. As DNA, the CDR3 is TGTGCCTGGGCACTGGGACAGGGGGCCCCAGATACGCAGTATTTT.

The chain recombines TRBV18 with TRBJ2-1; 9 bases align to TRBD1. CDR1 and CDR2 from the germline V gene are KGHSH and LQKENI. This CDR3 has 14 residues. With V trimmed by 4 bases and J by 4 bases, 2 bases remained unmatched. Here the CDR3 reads CASSRDRVYNEQFF. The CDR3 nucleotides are TGTGCCAGCTCACGGGACAGGGTTTACAATGAGCAGTTCTTC.

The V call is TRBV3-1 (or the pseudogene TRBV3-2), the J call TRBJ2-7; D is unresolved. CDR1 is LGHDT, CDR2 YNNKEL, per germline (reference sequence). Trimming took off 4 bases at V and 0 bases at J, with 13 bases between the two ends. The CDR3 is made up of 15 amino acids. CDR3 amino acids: CASSPDEHFSYEQYF. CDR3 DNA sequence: TGTGCCAGCAGCCCCGACGAGCATTTCTCCTACGAGCAGTACTTC.

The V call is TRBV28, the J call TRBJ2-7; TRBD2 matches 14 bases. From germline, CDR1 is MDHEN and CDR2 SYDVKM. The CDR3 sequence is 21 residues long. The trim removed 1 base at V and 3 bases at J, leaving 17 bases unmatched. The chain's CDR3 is CASSLLGRHQTSGRDNYEQYF. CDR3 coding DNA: TGTGCCAGCAGTTTATTGGGCAGGCACCAGACTAGCGGGAGGGATAACTACGAGCAGTACTTC.

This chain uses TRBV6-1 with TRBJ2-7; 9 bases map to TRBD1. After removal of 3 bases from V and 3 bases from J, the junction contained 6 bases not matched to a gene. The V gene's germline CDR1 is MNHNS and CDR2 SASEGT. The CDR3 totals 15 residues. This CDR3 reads CASSETGQGIYEQYF. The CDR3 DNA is TGTGCCAGCAGTGAGACAGGACAGGGGATCTACGAGCAGTACTTC.

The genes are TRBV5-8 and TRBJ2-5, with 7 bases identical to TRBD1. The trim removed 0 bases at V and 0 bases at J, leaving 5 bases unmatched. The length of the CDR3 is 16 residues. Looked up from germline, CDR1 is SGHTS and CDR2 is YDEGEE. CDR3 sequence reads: CASSLGGGDHQETQYF. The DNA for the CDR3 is TGTGCCAGCAGCTTGGGAGGGGGCGACCACCAAGAGACCCAGTACTTC.

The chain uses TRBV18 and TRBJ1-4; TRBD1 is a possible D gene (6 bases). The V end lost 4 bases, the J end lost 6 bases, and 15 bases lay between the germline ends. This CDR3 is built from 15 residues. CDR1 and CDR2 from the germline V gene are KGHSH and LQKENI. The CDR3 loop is CASSRSAGVDEKLFF. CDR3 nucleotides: TGTGCCAGCTCACGCTCGGCAGGGGTGGATGAAAAACTGTTTTTT.

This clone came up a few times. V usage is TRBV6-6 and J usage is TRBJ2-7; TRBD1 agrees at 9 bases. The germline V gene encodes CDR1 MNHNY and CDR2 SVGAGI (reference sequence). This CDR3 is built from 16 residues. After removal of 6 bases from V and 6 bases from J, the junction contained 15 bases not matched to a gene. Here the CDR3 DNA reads TGTGCCAGCAGCCGGGACAGGGACAACACCGCCGTCGAGCAGTACTTC. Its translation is CASSRDRDNTAVEQYF.

CDR3 region: CASSLDGNSYEQYF. The CDR3 nucleotides read TGCGCCAGCAGCTTGGATGGGAACTCCTACGAGCAGTACTTC. The rearrangement links TRBV5-1 to TRBJ2-7, with D unclear. This CDR3 is 14 amino acids long. Germline V gene sequence: CDR1 SGHRS, CDR2 YFSETQ. V lost 0 bases and J lost 0, with 7 bases in between.

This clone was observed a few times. CDR3: CAWSATSTGNEQFF. CDR3 sequence (DNA): TGTGCCTGGAGTGCGACTTCGACGGGGAATGAGCAGTTCTTC. This rearrangement joins TRBV30 to TRBJ2-1, with a possible D match to TRBD2 (5 bases). Germline CDR1 GTSNPN, CDR2 SVGIG (reference sequence). CDR3 size: 14 residues. V lost 1 base to trimming and J lost 7 bases, with 14 bases between them. Filled out from reference TRBV30 and TRBJ2-1, the complete variable domain reads SQTIHQWPATLVQPVGSPLSLECTVEGTSNPNLYWYRQAAGRGLQLLFYSVGIGQISSEVPQNLSASRPQDRQFILSSKKLLLSDSGFYLCAWSATSTGNEQFFGPGTRLTVL.